This TCR beta chain was recorded in a study of blood T cell repertoires in COVID-19. Whole-study context: From T cells, B-cell-depleted T cells, or PBMCs came the material, which was cDNA or gDNA.

The cohort comprised adults aged 18 to 89 years residing in about two dozen US areas. Which cohort a participant joined came from the clinical history participants gave. Original processing notes: Nucleated cell number was recorded as an estimate derived from reference gene primer amplification. The table came from immunoSEQ multiplex PCR; TCRdb's copy has only in-frame clones and leaves some out. V and J calls and clone size follow that table, whereas D and trimming were derived from the DNA. The table records 250,000 or so clones, about 90% of them present only once. J was trimmed by 6 bases and V by 4 bases; bases with no gene match: 4. Germline V lookup: CDR1 SGHNT, CDR2 YYREEE (reference sequence). The CDR3 loop spans 13 amino acids.

Input material: PBMCs or T cells enriched from blood (not recorded which). This clonotype originated in a woman in her 30s with acute COVID-19. This chain uses TRBV5-4 with TRBJ2-1; 7 positions match TRBD2. CDR3 bases: TGTGCCAGCAGCCTGACTAGCTTCAATGAGCAGTTCTTC. The encoded protein is CASSLTSFNEQFF.